This T cell receptor (beta chain) was captured in a study of graft-versus-host responses after intestinal transplantation. Unmatched junction bases numbered 4, after V lost 2 bases and J lost 5 bases. Germline CDR1 is SGHRS and CDR2 is YFSETQ. This CDR3 has 15 amino acids. Sequencing was performed with immunoSEQ multiplex PCR; in TCRdb, only in-frame clones are kept and a portion is missing. Among over 65,000 clones listed, around 92% were seen once. This chain links TRBV5-1 with TRBJ1-2; 12 positions match TRBD1. The sequenced sample was PBMCs, obtained 98 days after intestinal transplantation. The clonotype originates from a human patient who received an intestinal transplant, so some T cells may come from the graft donor. CDR3 in amino acids: CASSLGTGGEYGYTF. The CDR3 bases are TGCGCCAGCAGCTTAGGGACAGGGGGCGAGTATGGCTACACCTTC. Looking up the rest from reference TRBV5-1 and TRBJ1-2 gives the full variable domain: KAGVTQTPRYLIKTRGQQVTLSCSPISGHRSVSWYQQTPGQGLQFLFEYFSETQRNKGNFPGRFSGRQFSNSRSEMNVSTLELGDSALYLCASSLGTGGEYGYTFGSGTRLTVV.